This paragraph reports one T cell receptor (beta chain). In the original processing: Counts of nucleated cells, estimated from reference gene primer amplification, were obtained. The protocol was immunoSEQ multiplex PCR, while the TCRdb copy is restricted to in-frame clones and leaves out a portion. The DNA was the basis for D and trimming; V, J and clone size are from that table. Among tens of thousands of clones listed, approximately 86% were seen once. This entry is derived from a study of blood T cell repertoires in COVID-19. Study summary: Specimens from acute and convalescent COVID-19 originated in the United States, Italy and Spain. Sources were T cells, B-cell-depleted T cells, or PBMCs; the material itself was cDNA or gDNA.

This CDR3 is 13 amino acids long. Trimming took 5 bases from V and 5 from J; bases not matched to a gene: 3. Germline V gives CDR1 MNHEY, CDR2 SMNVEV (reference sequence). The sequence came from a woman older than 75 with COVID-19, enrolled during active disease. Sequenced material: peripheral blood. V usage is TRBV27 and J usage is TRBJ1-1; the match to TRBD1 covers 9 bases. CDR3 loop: CASSGDRDTEAFF. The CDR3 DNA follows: TGTGCCAGCAGTGGGGACAGGGATACTGAAGCTTTCTTT.